Below are 17 T cell receptor beta chains sequenced from a single sample in a study of regulatory T cells in long-lasting Graves disease. Arm-PCR with iRepertoire HTBI primers amplified the CDR3 regions for these TCR beta libraries. TCRdb itself ran the multiplex PCR reads through MiXCR, one entry per CDR3 protein. Of around 400,000 distinct CDR3 sequences detected, roughly 25% appear once; the ten largest clones hold approximately 30%. The time point was: persistent/refractory GD, antithyroid drugs over 5 years with positive TRAb. The authors made the TCR library using RNA they extracted from PBMCs. Specimen: peripheral blood mononuclear cells (PBMCs), collected when the disease was refractory, from a patient treated with antithyroid drugs. The receptors stem from a woman in her thirties or forties with Graves disease.

Notes on this clonotype: A much larger clone differs by one base, so this may be a read error. The chain is built from TRBV6-5 and TRBJ1-1, with D maybe TRBD1 (5 bases). The CDR3 totals 19 residues. Per germline, CDR1 MNHEY and CDR2 SVGAGI. CDR3 sequence reads: CASSYSRPGRPLMNTEAFF. In DNA form, the CDR3 reads TGTGCCAGCAGCTACTCGAGGCCGGGACGACCGTTAATGAACACTGAAGCTTTCTTT.

The sample holds a few counts of this clonotype. The rearrangement uses TRBV29-1 and TRBJ1-4; D not resolved. Germline V gene lookup returns CDR1 SQVTM and CDR2 ANQGSEA. CDR3 length: 14 amino acids. With 4 bases removed from V and 0 bases from J, the gap between germline ends came to 9 bases. The CDR3 DNA is TGCAGCGTTGTACCGCTTGCAACTAATGAAAAACTGTTTTTT. It is translated as CSVVPLATNEKLFF.

This clonotype occurred a few times. V and J are TRBV27 and TRBJ1-5; D gene unclear. Per germline, CDR1 MNHEY and CDR2 SMNVEV (reference sequence). This CDR3 spans 13 amino acids. Trimming pared 2 bases from V and 7 bases from J, leaving 9 bases between. In DNA form, the CDR3 reads TGTGCCAGCAGTTTAAAATCAGGCCAGCCCCAGCATTTT. Protein: CASSLKSGQPQHF.

This chain uses TRBV20-1 with TRBJ2-7; possible D gene TRBD2, 6 bases. The CDR3 spans 16 residues. The V end lost 0 bases, the J end lost 2 bases, and 17 bases lay between the germline ends. Germline CDR1 reads DFQATT; CDR2 reads SNEGSKA (reference sequence). CDR3 sequence: CSARDVGGTRTYEQYF. The CDR3 coding sequence is TGCAGTGCTAGAGATGTCGGAGGGACTCGAACCTACGAGCAGTACTTC.

This clonotype has only a few counts. This chain links TRBV6-1 with TRBJ1-5; D possibly corresponds to TRBD1 (5 bases). The length of the CDR3 is 15 residues. Per germline, CDR1 MNHNS and CDR2 SASEGT. The ends were cut back, 8 bases at V and 0 bases at J, with 14 bases in the middle. CDR3 in amino acids: CASGGKGYSNQPQHF. CDR3 bases: TGTGCCAGCGGGGGTAAGGGCTATAGCAATCAGCCCCAGCATTTT.

Comment on this clonotype: One end of the junction varies from germline; a read error may be responsible. The rearrangement uses TRBV28 and TRBJ2-5, with D perhaps matching TRBD1 or TRBD2 (5 bases each). CDR3 length: 13 residues. Germline V gene data show CDR1 as MDHEN and CDR2 as SYDVKM. The CDR3 protein is CATSGGVVETQYF. CDR3 bases: TGTGCCACCAGTGGGGGAGTGGTAGAGACCCAGTACTTC.

In regard to this clonotype: One base away lies a much larger clone, so this may be a sequencing read error. This chain uses TRBV7-8 with TRBJ1-6; 10 bases line up with TRBD1. Germline V gene lookup returns CDR1 SGHVS and CDR2 FQNEAQ. The CDR3 contains 16 residues. V trimming: 5 bases; J trimming: 11 bases; junction bases outside the gene matches: 12. CDR3 sequence: CASSDKGQGRGPPLHF. The CDR3, as DNA: TGTGCCAGCAGCGATAAGGGACAGGGGAGAGGACCACCCCTCCACTTT.

This clonotype showed up just once. The V call is TRBV5-1, the J call TRBJ2-7, with a tentative D call TRBD2 (6 bases). The CDR3 totals 17 residues. Trimming removed 1 base from V and 2 bases from J, with 19 bases in between. Germline V gene data show CDR1 as SGHRS and CDR2 as YFSETQ. The DNA for the CDR3 is TGCGCCAGCAGCTTGACGGTAAGCTCGGAGGGGACCTACGAGCAGTACTTC. Translation gives CASSLTVSSEGTYEQYF.

This clonotype was detected ten times or more. This chain joins TRBV6-1 and TRBJ1-1; TRBD1 might be the D (6 bases). Trimming shortened V by 8 bases and J by 0 bases, and 13 bases separated the two germline ends. The germline gives CDR1 MNHNS, CDR2 SASEGT. This CDR3 is built from 14 residues. CDR3 protein: CASRKQGLNTEAFF. The CDR3 bases are TGTGCCAGCCGAAAACAGGGTTTGAACACTGAAGCTTTCTTT.

This clonotype has ten or more counts. The chain employs TRBV2 and TRBJ2-7; TRBD2 matches at 9 bases. Germline V gene sequence: CDR1 SNHLY, CDR2 FYNNEI. The V gene end was trimmed by 6 bases and the J gene end by 2 bases; junction bases not matched to a gene: 5. The CDR3 has 14 amino acids. DNA of the CDR3: TGTGCCAGCAGGAGCGGGAGGTATACCTACGAGCAGTACTTC. It specifies CASRSGRYTYEQYF.

This clonotype was detected many times. In nucleotides, the CDR3 is TGTGCCAGCAGTGAAGGGACAGGGGGCCCCTACGAGCAGTACTTC. This sequence encodes CASSEGTGGPYEQYF. The rearrangement joins TRBV2 to TRBJ2-7, with 11 bases that match TRBD1. V lost 1 base to trimming and J lost 2 bases; unmatched junction nucleotides: 1. The CDR3 extends over 15 amino acids. Germline lookup yields CDR1 SNHLY and CDR2 FYNNEI.

This clonotype has a count of ten or more. The V gene is TRBV6-1, the J gene TRBJ1-2; no definite D call. With 4 bases removed from V and 8 bases from J, the gap between germline ends came to 14 bases. The V gene's germline CDR1 is MNHNS and CDR2 SASEGT. This CDR3 comprises 13 residues. CDR3 sequence reads: CASSVVGDRGYTF. The CDR3 region has the DNA TGTGCCAGCAGTGTAGTAGGAGATCGGGGCTACACCTTC.

The rearrangement links TRBV7-9 to TRBJ2-3, with D maybe TRBD2 (5 bases). This CDR3 region has 17 residues. Trimming pared 1 base from V and 0 bases from J, leaving 14 bases between. Per the germline V gene, CDR1 is SEHNR and CDR2 is FQNEAQ (reference sequence). CDR3 in amino acids: CASSLGERTPSTDTQYF. The CDR3 DNA follows: TGTGCCAGCAGCTTAGGGGAGCGGACTCCTAGCACAGATACGCAGTATTTT.

This clonotype is medium-sized in the sample. This chain links TRBV28 with TRBJ1-4; D is unresolved. This CDR3 region has 13 residues. The germline V gene encodes CDR1 MDHEN and CDR2 SYDVKM. Trimming cost V 3 bases and J 12 bases, with 14 bases left between them. Here the CDR3 DNA reads TGTGCCAGCAGTTTTGGGCTCGGGAGGGAACTGTTTTTT. It translates to CASSFGLGRELFF.

This clonotype was seen ten or more times. This chain uses TRBV11-2 with TRBJ2-2, with 8 bases identical to TRBD1. The junction had 5 bases not matched to a gene; V was cut back by 6 bases and J by 2 bases. The CDR3 spans 15 residues. CDR1 SGHAT and CDR2 FQNNGV come from the germline V gene. CDR3 loop: CASSFRGLNTGELFF. Here the CDR3 DNA reads TGTGCCAGCAGTTTCAGGGGGCTTAACACCGGGGAGCTGTTTTTT.

About this clonotype: Just one base apart from a much larger clone, this may be a read error. The chain recombines TRBV12-3 or TRBV12-4 with TRBJ2-5; 11 bases are a match to TRBD1. The CDR3 totals 16 residues. The CDR3 loop reads CASSYGTGGRRETQHF. The CDR3 DNA is TGTGCCAGCAGTTACGGGACAGGGGGGCGGAGGGAGACCCAGCACTTC.

The gene calls are TRBV19 and TRBJ2-7, with D perhaps TRBD1 or TRBD2 (5 bases each). There are 13 residues in the CDR3. Trimming left V 3 bases short and J 5 bases short, with 11 bases between. Per germline, CDR1 LNHDA and CDR2 SQIVND (reference sequence). The CDR3 region is CASSIGAPDEQYF. The CDR3 nucleotides read TGTGCCAGTAGTATCGGGGCTCCCGACGAGCAGTACTTC.